These 6 T cell receptor beta chains were sequenced from one sample in a study of T-cell reconstitution after alpha-beta-depleted transplantation in children. Unique molecular identifiers were incorporated into the prepared TCRbeta library. TCRdb re-analysed the PCR reads in MiXCR, keeping a single row per CDR3 protein. The table shows roughly 300,000 distinct CDR3 sequences, with around 10% occurring only once. Sequenced here: peripheral blood, sampled 180 days after TCRalphabeta/CD19-depleted stem cell transplant. The receptor source for this set is a male patient aged 2-15 years who had a stem cell transplant for chronic granulomatous disease, so the T cells may come from the graft donor.

This clonotype was observed many times. The chain joins TRBV7-2 to TRBJ1-5, with TRBD1 matching 10 bases. The germline V gene has CDR1 SGHTA and CDR2 FQGNSA. There are 15 residues in the CDR3. With V trimmed by 4 bases and J by 5 bases, 5 bases remained unmatched. CDR3 nucleotides: TGTGCCAGCAGCTCGGGGACAGGGGTCCATCAGCCCCAGCATTTT. Protein: CASSSGTGVHQPQHF.

The chain has TRBV14 and TRBJ2-7; the D call may be TRBD1 or TRBD2 (5 bases each). The CDR3 is made up of 14 amino acids. The ends were cut back, 2 bases at V and 5 bases at J, with 13 bases in the middle. Germline-derived CDR1 and CDR2 are SGHDN and FVKESK. CDR3 sequence (DNA): TGTGCCAGCAGCCAATCTGGGACGGCAAACGAGCAGTACTTC. Translating it yields CASSQSGTANEQYF.

This clonotype has a handful of counts. The V call is TRBV19, the J call TRBJ2-3; 10 bases are shared with TRBD2. Germline trimming cut 7 bases from V and 4 bases from J; bases unmatched to any gene: 8. Germline V lookup: CDR1 LNHDA, CDR2 SQIVND (reference sequence). The CDR3 is 15 residues long. The CDR3 DNA is TGTGCCAGTATCCCAGCGGGGGGGCCGTCAGATACGCAGTATTTT. Protein sequence: CASIPAGGPSDTQYF. Full variable domain (rest looked up from reference TRBV19 and TRBJ2-3): DGGITQSPKYLFRKEGQNVTLSCEQNLNHDAMYWYRQDPGQGLRLIYYSQIVNDFQKGDIAEGYSVSREKKESFPLTVTSAQKNPTAFYLCASIPAGGPSDTQYFGPGTRLTVL.

The V gene is TRBV28, the J gene TRBJ2-5; TRBD1 aligns across 9 bases. Germline assignment: CDR1 MDHEN and CDR2 SYDVKM. Germline trimming cut 6 bases from V and 5 bases from J; bases unmatched to any gene: 10. This CDR3 is 15 amino acids long. The CDR3 region has the DNA TGTGCCAGCAGCTTGGACAGGGGAATGGAGGAGACCCAGTACTTC. As protein: CASSLDRGMEETQYF.

This clonotype was detected ten times or more. For the CDR3, the DNA is TGCGCCAGCAGCCTAACCGAGAGCGGGACCCAGTACTTC. Translated, it gives CASSLTESGTQYF. The chain recombines TRBV4-3 with TRBJ2-5, with D perhaps matching TRBD2 (5 bases). V was pared by 4 bases and J by 7 bases, with 13 bases between. The CDR3 is made up of 13 amino acids. Germline CDR1 reads LGHNA; CDR2 reads YSLEER.

This clonotype was seen a few times. The genes are TRBV13 and TRBJ2-7, with D perhaps matching TRBD1 (6 bases). The CDR3 runs 14 residues. CDR1 is PRHDT, CDR2 FYEKMQ, per germline (reference sequence). V was trimmed by 5 bases and J by 3 bases, leaving 14 bases between them. The chain's CDR3 is CASSRPGQIYEQYF. CDR3 nucleotides: TGTGCCAGCAGCCGACCGGGACAAATCTACGAGCAGTACTTC.